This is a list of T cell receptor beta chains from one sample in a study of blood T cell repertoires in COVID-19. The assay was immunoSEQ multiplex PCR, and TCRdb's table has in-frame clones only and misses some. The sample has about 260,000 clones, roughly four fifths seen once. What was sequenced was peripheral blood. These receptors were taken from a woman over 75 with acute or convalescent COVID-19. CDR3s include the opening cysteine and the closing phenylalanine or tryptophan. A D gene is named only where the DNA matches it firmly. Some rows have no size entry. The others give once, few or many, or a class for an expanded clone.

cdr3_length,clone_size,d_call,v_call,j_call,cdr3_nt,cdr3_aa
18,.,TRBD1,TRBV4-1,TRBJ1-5,TGCGCCAGCAGCCAGATTTTGAGGGTTGGGACAGCCAATCAGCCCCAGCATTTT,CASSQILRVGTANQPQHF
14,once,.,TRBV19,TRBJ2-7,TGTGCCAGTAGCTCCAGGCAGACCCTCGGAGAGCAGTACTTC,CASSSRQTLGEQYF
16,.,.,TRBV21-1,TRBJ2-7,TGTGCCAGCCCGAAACTTACTTGGGGGGGGGCTGGGGAGCAGTACTTC,CASPKLTWGGAGEQYF
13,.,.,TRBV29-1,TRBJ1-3,TGCAGCGTTATTTCAGGGAATGGAAACACCATATATTTT,CSVISGNGNTIYF
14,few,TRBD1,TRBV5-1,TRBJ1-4,TGCGCCAGCAGCTTGACAGGGGGCTATGAAAAACTGTTTTTT,CASSLTGGYEKLFF
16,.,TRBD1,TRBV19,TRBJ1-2,TGTGCCAGTAGTACCGACAGGGGGCCTTTTAACTATGGCTACACCTTC,CASSTDRGPFNYGYTF
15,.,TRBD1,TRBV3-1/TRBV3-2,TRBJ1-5,TGTGCCAGCAGCCAACGGGACAGGGGGAATCAGCCCCAGCATTTT,CASSQRDRGNQPQHF
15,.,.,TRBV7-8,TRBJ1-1,TGTGCCAGCAGCTTAGCCGCAGGGGCGAACACTGAAGCTTTCTTT,CASSLAAGANTEAFF
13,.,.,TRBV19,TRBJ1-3,TGTGCCAGTAGGAACAGAGCTGGAAACACCATATATTTT,CASRNRAGNTIYF
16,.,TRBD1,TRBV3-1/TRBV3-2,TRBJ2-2,TGTGCCAGCAGCCTACGGACAGGGGGGAACACCGGGGAGCTGTTTTTT,CASSLRTGGNTGELFF
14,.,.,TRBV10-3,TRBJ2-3,TGTGCCATCGGAGGTGACTCAAGCACAGATACGCAGTATTTT,CAIGGDSSTDTQYF
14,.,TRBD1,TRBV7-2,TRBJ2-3,TGTGCCAGCTACGCAGGGGGCGCATCAGATACGCAGTATTTT,CASYAGGASDTQYF
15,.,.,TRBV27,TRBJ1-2,TGTGCCAGCAGGGGACCGGGACAAATTAACTATGGCTACACCTTC,CASRGPGQINYGYTF